The present TCR beta chain was sequenced within a study of blood T cell repertoires in COVID-19. Background on the study: Sample material is recorded as cDNA or gDNA derived from T cells, B-cell-depleted T cells, or PBMCs.

This clone was found a few times. TCRdb's copy holds only in-frame clones and misses some; the assay was immunoSEQ multiplex PCR. This sample has about 130,000 clones, with about 92% found just once. Sequencing was performed on peripheral blood. The clonotype was recovered from a man aged 55 to 70 with COVID-19, enrolled during active disease.

The CDR3 is CAWSDQGEQPQHF. In DNA, the CDR3 is TGTGCCTGGAGTGATCAGGGGGAACAGCCCCAGCATTTT. The chain carries TRBV30 and TRBJ1-5; 7 bases are shared with TRBD1. CDR1 and CDR2 from the germline V gene are GTSNPN and SVGIG (reference sequence). This CDR3 contains 13 residues. V dropped 1 base and J dropped 7; count of bases not matched to a gene: 4.